Shown below are 17 T cell receptor beta chains from a single sample sequenced in a study of blood T cell repertoires in COVID-19. This table comes from immunoSEQ multiplex PCR, and its TCRdb copy is limited to in-frame clones, with some not included. The top ten hold around 3.8% of the sample, which has 200,000 to 250,000 clones, roughly 89% seen once. The sample was PBMCs or T cells enriched from blood (not recorded which). The origin of the receptors is a woman between 40 and 50 years old with acute COVID-19.

The chain is built from TRBV4-2 and TRBJ2-2; TRBD1 matches at 7 bases. J was trimmed by 0 bases and V by 4 bases; bases with no gene match: 5. The CDR3 runs 16 residues. Per the germline V gene, CDR1 is LGHNA and CDR2 is YNFKEQ. The CDR3 DNA reads TGTGCCAGCAGCCTAAGGACAGGCTCGAACACCGGGGAGCTGTTTTTT. This translates into CASSLRTGSNTGELFF.

CDR3 protein: CASSLIVQETQYF. The CDR3 DNA reads TGCGCCAGCAGCTTGATCGTCCAAGAGACCCAGTACTTC. This rearrangement joins TRBV5-1 to TRBJ2-5; the D is unclear. The CDR3 has 13 residues. V was pared by 1 base and J by 1 base, with 5 bases between. CDR1 is SGHRS and CDR2 is YFSETQ in the germline V gene. Full variable domain (remainder filled in from reference TRBV5-1 and TRBJ2-5): KAGVTQTPRYLIKTRGQQVTLSCSPISGHRSVSWYQQTPGQGLQFLFEYFSETQRNKGNFPGRFSGRQFSNSRSEMNVSTLELGDSALYLCASSLIVQETQYFGPGTRLLVL.

The CDR3 sequence is CASSLVDSEAFF. CDR3 bases: TGTGCCAGCAGCTTAGTAGACAGTGAAGCTTTCTTT. The V gene is TRBV7-9, the J gene TRBJ1-1; D is perhaps TRBD1 (5 bases). This CDR3 has 12 residues. V gave up 1 base and J gave up 7 bases, with 7 bases separating them. Germline assignment: CDR1 SEHNR and CDR2 FQNEAQ (reference sequence).

The V and J genes are TRBV7-8 and TRBJ1-1; perhaps TRBD1 as D (6 bases). The CDR3 consists of 16 residues. Per germline, CDR1 SGHVS and CDR2 FQNEAQ. With 4 bases removed from V and 5 bases from J, the gap between germline ends came to 20 bases. CDR3 region: CASSSPGGQLGTEAFF. DNA for the CDR3: TGTGCCAGCAGCTCCCCTGGGGGCCAGTTGGGTACTGAAGCTTTCTTT.

This chain connects TRBV18 to TRBJ1-1; a possible D gene is TRBD1 (6 bases). The V gene lost 3 bases and the J gene lost 8 bases, with 10 bases spanning the gap. The germline V gene encodes CDR1 KGHSH and CDR2 LQKENI. CDR3 length: 12 amino acids. The CDR3 DNA reads TGTGCCAGCTCACCGGGACAATACGAAGCTTTCTTT. Its protein product is CASSPGQYEAFF.

CDR3 nucleotide sequence: TGTGCCAGTAGTACGGACAGGGTGAATGCCCGCGGCTACACCTTC. As protein: CASSTDRVNARGYTF. The chain combines TRBV19 with TRBJ1-2; TRBD1 matches at 8 bases. The V gene end was trimmed by 4 bases and the J gene end by 8 bases; junction bases not matched to a gene: 12. CDR3 size: 15 residues. The V gene's germline CDR1 is LNHDA and CDR2 SQIVND (reference sequence).

The CDR3, as DNA: TGTGCCAGCAGCTTGGACGACCCGGGACTAGCGTTTGTGGACAATGAGCAGTTCTTC. Amino acids: CASSLDDPGLAFVDNEQFF. The chain joins TRBV7-9 to TRBJ2-1, with 10 bases lining up with TRBD2. Germline values: CDR1 SEHNR, CDR2 FQNEAQ (reference sequence). The junction had 16 bases not matched to a gene; V was cut back by 3 bases and J by 5 bases. The CDR3 covers 19 residues.

The DNA for the CDR3 is TGTGCCAGCAGCCCCCGGGGGGGGGTTTTGGACTATGGCTACACCTTC. This encodes CASSPRGGVLDYGYTF. V is TRBV7-9 and J is TRBJ1-2; D is possibly TRBD1 (5 bases). This CDR3 comprises 16 residues. Trimming stripped 5 bases from V and 3 bases from J, with 19 bases between. Germline-derived CDR1 and CDR2 are SEHNR and FQNEAQ (reference sequence). Combining the CDR3 with reference TRBV7-9 and TRBJ1-2 gives the whole variable domain DTGVSQNPRHKITKRGQNVTFRCDPISEHNRLYWYRQTLGQGPEFLTYFQNEAQLEKSRLLSDRFSAERPKGSFSTLEIQRTEQGDSAMYLCASSPRGGVLDYGYTFGSGTRLTVV.

This rearrangement joins TRBV19 to TRBJ1-2; D gene uncertain. Germline CDR1 LNHDA, CDR2 SQIVND (reference sequence). CDR3 length: 15 amino acids. Between the trimmed V and J ends, which lost 3 bases and 5 bases, there was a span of 16 bases. This chain's CDR3 is CASSMVSETRYGYTF. In DNA form, the CDR3 reads TGTGCCAGTAGTATGGTCTCGGAAACTAGATATGGCTACACCTTC.

This chain joins TRBV7-9 and TRBJ1-3, with D hard to call. The V and J ends lost 5 bases and 0 bases respectively, with 8 bases between them. This CDR3 region has 14 residues. CDR1 is SEHNR, CDR2 FQNEAQ, per germline (reference sequence). In DNA, the CDR3 is TGTGCCAGCAGCCGTTCCCCCTCTGGAAACACCATATATTTT. Protein sequence: CASSRSPSGNTIYF. Variable domain in full (rest from reference TRBV7-9 and TRBJ1-3): DTGVSQNPRHKITKRGQNVTFRCDPISEHNRLYWYRQTLGQGPEFLTYFQNEAQLEKSRLLSDRFSAERPKGSFSTLEIQRTEQGDSAMYLCASSRSPSGNTIYFGEGSWLTVV.

The V gene is TRBV3-1 (or the pseudogene TRBV3-2), the J gene TRBJ1-2; 9 nucleotides agree with TRBD1. With 3 bases clipped from V and 5 bases from J, the junction kept 13 bases outside the gene matches. The germline V gene has CDR1 LGHDT and CDR2 YNNKEL (reference sequence). This CDR3 has 17 amino acids. CDR3 sequence: CASSQPRGTGTGYGYTF. In DNA form, the CDR3 reads TGTGCCAGCAGCCAGCCAAGAGGGACAGGGACGGGTTATGGCTACACCTTC.

V and J are TRBV30 and TRBJ2-5; D is perhaps TRBD2 (6 bases). Between the trimmed V and J ends, which lost 3 bases and 2 bases, there was a span of 13 bases. The CDR3 is 14 residues long. CDR1 is GTSNPN and CDR2 is SVGIG in the germline V gene (reference sequence). CDR3 amino acids: CAWSGGAGQETQYF. CDR3 bases: TGTGCCTGGAGCGGAGGGGCGGGACAAGAGACCCAGTACTTC.

V and J are TRBV19 and TRBJ1-2; D ambiguous. Germline assignment: CDR1 LNHDA and CDR2 SQIVND (reference sequence). Between the trimmed V and J ends, which lost 1 base and 4 bases, there was a span of 10 bases. This CDR3 region has 14 residues. CDR3 residues: CASSIVADTYGYTF. DNA of the CDR3: TGTGCCAGTAGTATAGTGGCAGATACCTATGGCTACACCTTC.

CDR3 DNA: TGTGCCATCAGCCAGGGGGGCAAGGACACTGAAGCTTTCTTT. It yields the protein CAISQGGKDTEAFF. The chain combines TRBV10-3 with TRBJ1-1; TRBD1 aligns across 7 bases. This CDR3 has 14 amino acids. V trimming: 6 bases; J trimming: 3 bases; junction bases outside the gene matches: 7. From germline, CDR1 is ENHRY and CDR2 SYGVKD.

The genes are TRBV4-1 and TRBJ1-3; D is uncertain. CDR3 size: 14 residues. The germline V and J ends were trimmed by 4 bases and 1 base, with 8 bases remaining between them. From germline, CDR1 is MGHRA and CDR2 YSYEKL. The CDR3 region is CASSPVLSGNTIYF. In DNA, the CDR3 is TGCGCCAGCAGCCCGGTTTTATCTGGAAACACCATATATTTT.

The chain links TRBV5-1 to TRBJ2-3; the D is unclear. Germline CDR1 reads SGHRS; CDR2 reads YFSETQ. V was cut by 4 bases and J by 4 bases, with 13 bases left in between. CDR3 length equals 14 residues. The chain's CDR3 is CASSPTVGPDTQYF. The CDR3 DNA reads TGCGCCAGCAGCCCCACCGTGGGCCCAGATACGCAGTATTTT.

The chain has TRBV2 and TRBJ1-2; 8 positions match TRBD1. This CDR3 spans 13 amino acids. The junction had 7 bases not matched to a gene; V was cut back by 5 bases and J by 8 bases. Germline V gene data show CDR1 as SNHLY and CDR2 as FYNNEI. This CDR3 is CASSSHRGYGYTF. The CDR3, as DNA: TGTGCCAGCAGTTCTCACAGGGGGTACGGCTACACCTTC.